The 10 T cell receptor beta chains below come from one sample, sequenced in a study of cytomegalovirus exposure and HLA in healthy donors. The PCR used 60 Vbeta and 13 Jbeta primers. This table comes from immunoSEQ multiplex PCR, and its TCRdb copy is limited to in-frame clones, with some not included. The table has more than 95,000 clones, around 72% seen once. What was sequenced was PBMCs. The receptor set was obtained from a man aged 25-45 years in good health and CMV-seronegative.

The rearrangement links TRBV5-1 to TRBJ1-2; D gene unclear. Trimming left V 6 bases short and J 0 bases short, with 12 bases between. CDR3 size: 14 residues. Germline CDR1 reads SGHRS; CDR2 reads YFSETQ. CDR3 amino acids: CASTGRASNYGYTF. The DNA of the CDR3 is TGCGCCAGCACCGGGAGGGCCTCTAACTATGGCTACACCTTC. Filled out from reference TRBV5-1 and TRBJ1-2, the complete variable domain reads KAGVTQTPRYLIKTRGQQVTLSCSPISGHRSVSWYQQTPGQGLQFLFEYFSETQRNKGNFPGRFSGRQFSNSRSEMNVSTLELGDSALYLCASTGRASNYGYTFGSGTRLTVV.

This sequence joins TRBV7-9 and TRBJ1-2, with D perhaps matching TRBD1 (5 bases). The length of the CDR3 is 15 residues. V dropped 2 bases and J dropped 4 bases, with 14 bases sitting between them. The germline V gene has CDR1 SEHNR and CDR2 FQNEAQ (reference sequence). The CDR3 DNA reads TGTGCCAGCAGCTTAATGAGACAGAAGATCTATGGCTACACCTTC. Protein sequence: CASSLMRQKIYGYTF.

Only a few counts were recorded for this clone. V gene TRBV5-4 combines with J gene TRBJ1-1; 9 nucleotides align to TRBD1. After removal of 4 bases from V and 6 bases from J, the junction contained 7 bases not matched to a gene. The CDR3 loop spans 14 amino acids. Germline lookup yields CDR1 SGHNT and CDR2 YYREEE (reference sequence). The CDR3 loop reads CASSRDRDPSEAFF. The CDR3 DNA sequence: TGTGCCAGCAGCCGGGACAGGGACCCTTCTGAAGCTTTCTTT.

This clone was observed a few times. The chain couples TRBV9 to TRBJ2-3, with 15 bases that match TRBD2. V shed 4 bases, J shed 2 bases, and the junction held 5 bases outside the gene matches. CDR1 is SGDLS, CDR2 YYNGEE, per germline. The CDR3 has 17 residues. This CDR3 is CASSSRTSGGDTDTQYF. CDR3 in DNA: TGTGCCAGCAGCTCCCGGACTAGCGGGGGGGACACAGATACGCAGTATTTT.

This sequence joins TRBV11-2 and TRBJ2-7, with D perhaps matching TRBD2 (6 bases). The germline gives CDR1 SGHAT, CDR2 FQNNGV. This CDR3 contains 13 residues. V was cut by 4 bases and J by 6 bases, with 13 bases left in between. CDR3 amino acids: CASSSLRGAEQYF. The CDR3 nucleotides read TGTGCCAGCAGCTCGCTGCGGGGTGCCGAGCAGTACTTC.

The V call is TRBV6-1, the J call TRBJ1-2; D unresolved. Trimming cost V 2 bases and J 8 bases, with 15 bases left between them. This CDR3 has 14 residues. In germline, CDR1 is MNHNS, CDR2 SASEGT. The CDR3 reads CASSEFTQARGYTF. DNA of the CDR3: TGTGCCAGCAGTGAATTTACGCAGGCTCGGGGCTACACCTTC.

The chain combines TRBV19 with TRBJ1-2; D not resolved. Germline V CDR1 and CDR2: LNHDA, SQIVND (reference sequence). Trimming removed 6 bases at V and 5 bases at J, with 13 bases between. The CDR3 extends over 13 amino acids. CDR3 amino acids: CASSHGRVYGYTF. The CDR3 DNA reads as TGTGCCAGTAGCCATGGGAGGGTTTATGGCTACACCTTC. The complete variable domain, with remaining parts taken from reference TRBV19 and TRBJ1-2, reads DGGITQSPKYLFRKEGQNVTLSCEQNLNHDAMYWYRQDPGQGLRLIYYSQIVNDFQKGDIAEGYSVSREKKESFPLTVTSAQKNPTAFYLCASSHGRVYGYTFGSGTRLTVV.

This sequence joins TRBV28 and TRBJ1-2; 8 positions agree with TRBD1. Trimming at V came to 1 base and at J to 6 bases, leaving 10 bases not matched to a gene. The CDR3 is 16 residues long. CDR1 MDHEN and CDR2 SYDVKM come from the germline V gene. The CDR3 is CASSLLGRGPSDGYTF. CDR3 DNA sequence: TGTGCCAGCAGTTTATTGGGCAGGGGGCCGTCGGATGGCTACACCTTC.

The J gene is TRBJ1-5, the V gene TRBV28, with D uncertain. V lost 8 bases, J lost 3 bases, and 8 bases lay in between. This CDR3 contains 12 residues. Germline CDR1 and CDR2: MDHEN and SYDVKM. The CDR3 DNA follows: TGTGCCAGCCTTTCCGTCAATCAGCCCCAGCATTTT. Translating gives CASLSVNQPQHF.

CDR3 sequence reads: CAWSSQENREGTGELFF. Written as DNA, the CDR3 is TGTGCCTGGAGTTCACAGGAGAACAGGGAGGGCACCGGGGAGCTGTTTTTT. V usage is TRBV30 and J usage is TRBJ2-2; TRBD2 might be the D (7 bases). V shed 2 bases and J shed 4 bases, with 20 bases lying between them. CDR3 length: 17 amino acids. Germline CDR1 reads GTSNPN; CDR2 reads SVGIG (reference sequence).